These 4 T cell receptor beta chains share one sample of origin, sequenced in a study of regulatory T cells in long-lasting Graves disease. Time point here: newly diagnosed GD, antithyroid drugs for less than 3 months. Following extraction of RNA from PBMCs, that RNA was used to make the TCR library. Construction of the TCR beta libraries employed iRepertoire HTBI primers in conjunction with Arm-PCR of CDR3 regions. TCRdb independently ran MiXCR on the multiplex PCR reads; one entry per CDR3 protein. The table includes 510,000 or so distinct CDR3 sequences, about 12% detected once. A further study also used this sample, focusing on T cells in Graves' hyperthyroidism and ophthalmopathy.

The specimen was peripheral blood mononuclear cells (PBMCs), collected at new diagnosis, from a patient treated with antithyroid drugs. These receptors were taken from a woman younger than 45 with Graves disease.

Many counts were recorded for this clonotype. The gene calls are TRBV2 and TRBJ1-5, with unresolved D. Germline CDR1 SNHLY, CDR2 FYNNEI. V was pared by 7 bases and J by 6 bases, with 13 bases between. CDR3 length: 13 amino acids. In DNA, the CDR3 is TGTGCCAGCACACGGGAGGCCGGTCAGCCCCAGCATTTT. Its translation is CASTREAGQPQHF.

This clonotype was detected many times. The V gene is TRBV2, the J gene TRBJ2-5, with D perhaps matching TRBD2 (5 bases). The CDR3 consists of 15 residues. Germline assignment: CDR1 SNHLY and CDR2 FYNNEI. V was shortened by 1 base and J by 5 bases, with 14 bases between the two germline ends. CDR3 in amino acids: CASSEVGRRRETQYF. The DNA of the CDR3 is TGTGCCAGCAGTGAAGTCGGCAGACGGAGGGAGACCCAGTACTTC.

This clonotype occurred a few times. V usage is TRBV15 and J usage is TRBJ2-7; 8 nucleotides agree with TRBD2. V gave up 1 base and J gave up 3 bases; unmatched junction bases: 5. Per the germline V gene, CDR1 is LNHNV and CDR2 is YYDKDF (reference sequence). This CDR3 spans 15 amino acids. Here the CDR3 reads CATSRGRLAHYEQYF. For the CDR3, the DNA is TGTGCCACCAGCAGAGGACGACTAGCGCACTACGAGCAGTACTTC.

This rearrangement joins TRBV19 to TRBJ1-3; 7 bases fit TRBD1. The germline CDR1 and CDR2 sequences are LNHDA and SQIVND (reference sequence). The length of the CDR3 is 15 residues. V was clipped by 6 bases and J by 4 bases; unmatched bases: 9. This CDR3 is CASRRDRGVGNTIYF. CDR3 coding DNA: TGTGCCAGTAGAAGGGACAGAGGGGTCGGAAACACCATATATTTT.